The present T cell receptor beta chain was sequenced within a study of blood T cell repertoires in COVID-19. Study as a whole: Specimens from acute and convalescent COVID-19 originated in the United States, Italy and Spain. From T cells, B-cell-depleted T cells, or PBMCs came the material, which was cDNA or gDNA.

V was shortened by 2 bases and J by 0 bases, with 11 bases between the two germline ends. Germline V CDR1 and CDR2: SGDLS, YYNGEE. The CDR3 sequence is 15 residues long. Original methodology: Amplification of reference gene primers was used by the study to estimate nucleated cell counts. TCRdb's table, derived via immunoSEQ multiplex PCR, lists solely in-frame clones and lacks some. V, J and clone size are taken as reported in that table, and D and trimming were inferred from the DNA itself. This repertoire shows roughly 140,000 clones, around 90% found once; its top ten account for 1.5% to 2%. Sequenced material: peripheral blood. V is TRBV9 and J is TRBJ1-1, with a possible D match to TRBD1 (5 bases). This receptor was taken from a man aged 65 to 79 with acute or convalescent COVID-19. The CDR3 region is CASSVGLGVNTEAFF. The CDR3 nucleotides are TGTGCCAGCAGCGTCGGCCTAGGGGTGAACACTGAAGCTTTCTTT.